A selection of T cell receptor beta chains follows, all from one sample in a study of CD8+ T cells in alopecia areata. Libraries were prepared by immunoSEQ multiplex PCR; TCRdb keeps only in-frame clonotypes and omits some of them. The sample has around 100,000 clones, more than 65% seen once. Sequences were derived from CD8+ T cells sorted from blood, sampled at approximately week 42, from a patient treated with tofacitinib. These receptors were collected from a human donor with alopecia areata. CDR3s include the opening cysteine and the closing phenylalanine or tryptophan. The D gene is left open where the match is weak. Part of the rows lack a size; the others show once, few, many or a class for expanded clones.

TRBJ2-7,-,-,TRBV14,TGTGCCAGCAGCCAAGGGACCCCAGGGGCCCACGAGCAGTACTTC,CASSQGTPGAHEQYF
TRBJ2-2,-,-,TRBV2,TGTGCCAGCATCAAATTGACAGGCACCGGGGAGCTGTTTTTT,CASIKLTGTGELFF
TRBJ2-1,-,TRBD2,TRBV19,TGTGCCAGTAGTATTTCGGGAGGGAATGAGCAGTTCTTC,CASSISGGNEQFF
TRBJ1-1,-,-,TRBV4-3,TGCGCCAGCAGCCAAGATCTAATAATCAGTAACACTGAAGCTTTCTTT,CASSQDLIISNTEAFF
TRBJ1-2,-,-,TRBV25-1,TGTGCCAGCAGTGCCCGGAGTGTGGGGTATGGCTACACCTTC,CASSARSVGYGYTF
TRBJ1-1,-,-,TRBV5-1,TGCGCCAGCAGCTTGGTGGGGCAGGGGATGAACACTGAAGCTTTCTTT,CASSLVGQGMNTEAFF
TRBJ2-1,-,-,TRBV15,TGTGCCACCAGCGGAGAGGGTCACAATGAGCAGTTCTTC,CATSGEGHNEQFF
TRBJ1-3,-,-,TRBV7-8,TGTGCCAGCAGTAAGAGATCTGGAAACACCATATATTTT,CASSKRSGNTIYF
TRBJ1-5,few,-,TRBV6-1,TGTGCCAGCACGACTTTGGCAGGGGTAGCTCAGCCCCAGCATTTT,CASTTLAGVAQPQHF
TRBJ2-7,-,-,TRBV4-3,TGCGCCAGCAGCCAGGACACAGGGAGTTCCTACGAGCAGTACTTC,CASSQDTGSSYEQYF
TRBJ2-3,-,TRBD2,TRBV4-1,TGCGCCAGCAGCCAAGAAGCGGGGAGCACAGATACGCAGTATTTT,CASSQEAGSTDTQYF
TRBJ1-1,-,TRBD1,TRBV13,TGTGCCAGCAGCTCGGGACAGGGGTCTGAAGCTTTCTTT,CASSSGQGSEAFF
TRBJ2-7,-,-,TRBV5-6,TGTGCCAGCACCGGGGTCCTCTCCTACGAGCAGTACTTC,CASTGVLSYEQYF
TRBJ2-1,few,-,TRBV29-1,TGCAGCGTTGATTCGTTCAATGAGCAGTTCTTC,CSVDSFNEQFF
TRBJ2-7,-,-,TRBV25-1,TGTGCCAGCAGCGCCCCCGGGGGAATAAGCTCCTACGAGCAGTACTTC,CASSAPGGISSYEQYF
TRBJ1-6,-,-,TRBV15,TGTGCCACCAGCAGAGAGAATTCACCCCTCCACTTT,CATSRENSPLHF
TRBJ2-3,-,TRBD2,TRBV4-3,TGCGCCAGCAGCCAAGATACGAGCGGGGGGGCATATACGCAGTATTTT,CASSQDTSGGAYTQYF
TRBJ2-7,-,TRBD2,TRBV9,TGTGCCAGCAGCGCGGGACTAGCCCCCTACGAGCAGTACTTC,CASSAGLAPYEQYF
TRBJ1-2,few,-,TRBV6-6,TGTGCCAGCAGTTACTCGCGCGGCTACACCTTC,CASSYSRGYTF
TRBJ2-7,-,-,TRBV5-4,TGTGCCAGCAGCAAAGGGGAGTCCTACGAGCAGTACTTC,CASSKGESYEQYF
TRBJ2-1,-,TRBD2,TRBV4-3,TGCGCCAGCAGCCAAGATTGGGCGGGGGAGTACAATGAGCAGTTCTTC,CASSQDWAGEYNEQFF
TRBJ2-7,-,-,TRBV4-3,TGCGCCAGCAGCCAAGGCCTCGATAGCTACGAGCAGTACTTC,CASSQGLDSYEQYF
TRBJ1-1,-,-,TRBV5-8,TGTGCCAGCAGCCAACCAGCTGGATTATCTGACACTGAAGCTTTCTTT,CASSQPAGLSDTEAFF
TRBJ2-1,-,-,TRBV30,TGTGCCTGGAGTCACGGGGACTCCTACAATGAGCAGTTCTTC,CAWSHGDSYNEQFF
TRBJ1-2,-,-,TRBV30,TGTGCCTGGAGTGTGAGCAGGGAGCACGGCTACACCTTC,CAWSVSREHGYTF
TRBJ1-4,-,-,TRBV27,TGTGCCAGCAGTCAATATGCGGGTACAACTAATGAAAAACTGTTTTTT,CASSQYAGTTNEKLFF
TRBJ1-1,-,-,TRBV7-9,TGTGCCAGCAGCTTAGCGCCAGGAGGGAACACTGAAGCTTTCTTT,CASSLAPGGNTEAFF
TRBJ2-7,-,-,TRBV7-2,TGTGCCAGCAGCAAAGAGGGGGTCGGCGACGAGCAGTACTTC,CASSKEGVGDEQYF
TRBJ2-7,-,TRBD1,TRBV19,TGTGCCAGTAGTGCCGACAGGGATGGGTACGAGCAGTACTTC,CASSADRDGYEQYF
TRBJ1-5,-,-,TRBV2,TGTGCCAGCAGCCCTAAGTTGGGGGTCGGGGTACGTCAGCCCCAGCATTTT,CASSPKLGVGVRQPQHF
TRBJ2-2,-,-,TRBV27,TGTGCCAGCAGTATGTTTTACAGGGAACGAAACACCGGGGAGCTGTTTTTT,CASSMFYRERNTGELFF
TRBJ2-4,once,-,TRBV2,TGTGCCAGCAGTGAAAGGTTTCAGGGGAAAAACATTCAGTACTTC,CASSERFQGKNIQYF
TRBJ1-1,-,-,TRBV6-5,TGTGCCAGCAGCCAAGGGCCTGACAGAGCTTTCTTT,CASSQGPDRAFF
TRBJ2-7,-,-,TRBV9,TGTGCCAGCAGCGACCCGGTGGATCAGCCTTCCTACGAGCAGTACTTC,CASSDPVDQPSYEQYF
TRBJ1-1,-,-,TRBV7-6,TGTGCCAGCAGACCGGCTCCGGGGGGGAACACTGAAGCTTTCTTT,CASRPAPGGNTEAFF
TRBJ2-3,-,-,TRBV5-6,TGTGCCAGCAGCTCGGAGCACACAGATACGCAGTATTTT,CASSSEHTDTQYF
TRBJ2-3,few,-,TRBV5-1,TGCGCCAGCAGCTTCTGGTCGGAGGGGACAGATACGCAGTATTTT,CASSFWSEGTDTQYF
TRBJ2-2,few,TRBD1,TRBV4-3,TGCGCCAGCAGGACAGGGGGTAACACCGGGGAGCTGTTTTTT,CASRTGGNTGELFF
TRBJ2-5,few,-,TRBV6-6,TGTGCCAGCAGTTACTCGACCGGAGTTCAAGAGACCCAGTACTTC,CASSYSTGVQETQYF
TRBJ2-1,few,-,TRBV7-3,TGTGCCAGCAGCGACTACGAGGGGGAGCAGTTCTTC,CASSDYEGEQFF
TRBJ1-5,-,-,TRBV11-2,TGTGCCAGCAGCTTAAATAGGGGGGATCAGCCCCAGCATTTT,CASSLNRGDQPQHF
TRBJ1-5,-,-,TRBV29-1,TGCAGCGTTGGGGCAGCCTCCAATCAGCCCCAGCATTTT,CSVGAASNQPQHF
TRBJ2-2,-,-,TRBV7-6,TGTGCCAGCAGCCCAACAGGGTCCGGGGAGCTGTTTTTT,CASSPTGSGELFF
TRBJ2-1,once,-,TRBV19,TGTGCCAGTAGTCCCAACGACAATGAGCAGTTCTTC,CASSPNDNEQFF
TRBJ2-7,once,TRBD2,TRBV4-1,TGCGCCAGCAGCCAACTGGACAGCGGGGGGGAATACGAGCAGTACTTC,CASSQLDSGGEYEQYF